This TCR beta chain was observed in a study of OX40 agonist ivuxolimab in advanced cancers. General study points: At 0.1 to 3.0 mg/kg and by week 6, clonal expansion occurred in CD4+ and CD8+ blood T cells. Among expanded peripheral T cells, antigen specificity went undetermined.

Points on this clone: Its target is unknown.

Losses at the gene ends were 5 bases for V and 11 bases for J; bases not matched to a gene: 11. This CDR3 contains 14 residues. Germline V lookup: CDR1 MNHEY, CDR2 SVGAGI. Measured with immunoSEQ multiplex PCR; TCRdb has only the in-frame clones, and not every one. The sample carries tens of thousands of clones, roughly 92% recorded once. The receptor was isolated from an adult with an advanced solid tumor such as melanoma, head and neck, liver or kidney cancer. The chain has TRBV6-5 and TRBJ1-1; 10 bases line up with TRBD1. This material consisted of CD4+ or CD8+ T cells sorted from blood, taken in a trial of the OX40 agonist ivuxolimab. The CDR3 DNA is TGTGCCAGCAGTCTGATGACAGGGGGCAATGGGGCTTTCTTT. This encodes CASSLMTGGNGAFF.